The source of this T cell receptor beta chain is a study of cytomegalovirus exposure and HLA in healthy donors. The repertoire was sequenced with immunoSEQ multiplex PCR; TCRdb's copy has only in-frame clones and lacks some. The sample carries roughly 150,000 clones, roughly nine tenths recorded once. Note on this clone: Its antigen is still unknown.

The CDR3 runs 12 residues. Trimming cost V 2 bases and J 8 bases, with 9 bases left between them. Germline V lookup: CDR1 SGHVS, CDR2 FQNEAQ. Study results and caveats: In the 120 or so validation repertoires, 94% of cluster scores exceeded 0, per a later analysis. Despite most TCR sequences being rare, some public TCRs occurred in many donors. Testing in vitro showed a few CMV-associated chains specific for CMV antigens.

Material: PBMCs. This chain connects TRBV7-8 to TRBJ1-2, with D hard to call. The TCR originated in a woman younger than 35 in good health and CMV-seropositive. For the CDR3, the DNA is TGTGCCAGCAGCTTAAGCGGGGTCGGCTACACCTTC. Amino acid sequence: CASSLSGVGYTF. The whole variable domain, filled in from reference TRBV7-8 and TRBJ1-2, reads GAGVSQSPRYKVAKRGQDVALRCDPISGHVSLFWYQQALGQGPEFLTYFQNEAQLDKSGLPSDRFFAERPEGSVSTLKIQRTQQEDSAVYLCASSLSGVGYTFGSGTRLTVV.